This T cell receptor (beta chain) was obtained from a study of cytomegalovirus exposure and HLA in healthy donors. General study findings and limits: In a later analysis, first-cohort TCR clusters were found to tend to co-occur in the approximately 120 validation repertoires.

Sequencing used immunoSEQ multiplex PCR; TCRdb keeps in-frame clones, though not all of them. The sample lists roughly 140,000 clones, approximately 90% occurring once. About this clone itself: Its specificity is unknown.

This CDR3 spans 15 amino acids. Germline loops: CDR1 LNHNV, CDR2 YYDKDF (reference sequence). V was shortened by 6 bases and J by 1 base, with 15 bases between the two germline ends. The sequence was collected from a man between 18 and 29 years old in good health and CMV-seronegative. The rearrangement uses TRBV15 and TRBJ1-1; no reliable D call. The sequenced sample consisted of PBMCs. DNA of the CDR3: TGTGCCACCAGAAAGGAGTATAGAAGGAACACTGAAGCTTTCTTT. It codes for CATRKEYRRNTEAFF. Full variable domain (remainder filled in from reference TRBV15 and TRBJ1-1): DAMVIQNPRYQVTQFGKPVTLSCSQTLNHNVMYWYQQKSSQAPKLLFHYYDKDFNNEADTPDNFQSRRPNTSFCFLDIRSPGLGDTAMYLCATRKEYRRNTEAFFGQGTRLTVV.